The clone carrying this T cell receptor beta chain was counted once. Its antigen is unknown. The record originates from a study of PD-1 blockade in classical Hodgkin lymphoma. Broader study findings: Before treatment, TCR diversity in newly diagnosed patients was reportedly lower than in healthy donors. In CD4+ cells, TCR diversity went up significantly by C4D1, but in CD8+ cells it did not. Whatever underlies the repertoire differences (possibly disease activity or prior therapy) remains undefined.

The repertoire was sequenced with immunoSEQ multiplex PCR; TCRdb's copy has only in-frame clones and lacks some. Of about 2,700 clones detected, about 72% appear once; the ten largest clones hold approximately 11%. The V end lost 4 bases, the J end lost 0 bases, and 11 bases lay between the germline ends. The CDR3 sequence is 15 residues long. Every patient was affected by relapse after autologous stem cell transplantation, while exposure to brentuximab vedotin was not uniform. Magnetic depletion of non-target cells from thawed PBMCs yielded purified CD8+ T cells. Complete response, partial response or progressive disease constituted the best response categories observed.

Sample: CD8+ T cells from blood, taken at baseline. This sequence was found in a human donor with classical Hodgkin lymphoma. The chain joins TRBV5-3 to TRBJ2-1; TRBD1 is a possible D gene (6 bases). TRBV5-3 is sorted into the ORF group, with uncertain function. The CDR3 reads CARSPRDISYNEQFF. CDR3 sequence (DNA): TGTGCCAGAAGCCCACGGGACATCTCCTACAATGAGCAGTTCTTC.